This TCR beta chain is from a study of cytomegalovirus exposure and HLA in healthy donors. Study-wide points: Investigators reported 164 TCR beta chains as tied to cytomegalovirus.

In the PCR, 60 Vbeta and 13 Jbeta primers were used. The authors' processing: There were tens of millions of unique TCR beta chains by a later count, and around 10 million of them were shared. Method: immunoSEQ multiplex PCR; TCRdb's copy keeps in-frame clones and lacks some. That table is the source of V, J and clone size, and D and trimming were worked out from the DNA. Its table records some 160,000 clones. Comments on this clone: Its antigen is not identified.

J gave up 2 bases and V 3 bases, and 2 bases lay outside the gene matches. Germline assignment: CDR1 SGHVS and CDR2 FQNEAQ. There are 15 residues in the CDR3. The source is a man under 40 in good health and CMV-seronegative. The sample was PBMCs. This chain connects TRBV7-8 to TRBJ2-1; TRBD1 matches 9 bases. CDR3 sequence (DNA): TGTGCCAGCAGCTTGTGGGACAGGGCCTACAATGAGCAGTTCTTC. This gives the protein CASSLWDRAYNEQFF.